The 5 T cell receptor beta chains in this list originate from one sample, sequenced in a study of T cell responses to AZD1222 COVID-19 vaccine. Using immunoSEQ multiplex PCR, the repertoire was profiled, and TCRdb retains in-frame clones only, with some absent. The table lists 150,000 or so clones, around 86% of them singletons. Source: peripheral blood, taken on day 0 of MenACWY control vaccination. The receptors originated from an adult in good health.

This rearrangement joins TRBV27 to TRBJ2-5; 8 positions agree with TRBD2. Germline loops: CDR1 MNHEY, CDR2 SMNVEV (reference sequence). V gave up 5 bases and J gave up 5 bases; unmatched junction bases: 10. The CDR3 is 15 amino acids. CDR3 amino acids: CASSPTLAVWETQYF. CDR3 DNA sequence: TGTGCCAGCAGTCCGACACTAGCGGTCTGGGAGACCCAGTACTTC.

This sequence joins TRBV27 and TRBJ1-2; 10 nucleotides agree with TRBD1. J lost 7 bases, V lost 4 bases, and 6 bases had no gene match. Germline loops: CDR1 MNHEY, CDR2 SMNVEV (reference sequence). The CDR3 consists of 14 residues. In DNA, the CDR3 is TGTGCCAGCAGTTCAAAGGGACAGGGGACTGGCTACACCTTC. Translation: CASSSKGQGTGYTF.

The chain is built from TRBV19 and TRBJ1-2; D uncertain. This CDR3 comprises 17 residues. V was clipped by 1 base and J by 6 bases, with 21 bases between them. Germline values: CDR1 LNHDA, CDR2 SQIVND (reference sequence). The CDR3 here is CASSIAPRVGMVHGYTF. The CDR3 nucleotides are TGTGCCAGTAGTATAGCCCCCCGTGTGGGGATGGTACATGGCTACACCTTC.

CDR3 loop: CASSLTPLGDGYTF. CDR3 DNA: TGTGCCAGCAGCTTAACCCCACTGGGGGACGGCTACACCTTC. The chain is built from TRBV7-3 and TRBJ1-2; a weak D match, TRBD1 (5 bases). Trimming shortened V by 0 bases and J by 8 bases, and 13 bases separated the two germline ends. There are 14 residues in the CDR3. CDR1 and CDR2 from the germline V gene are SGHTA and FQGTGA.

This clone is medium-sized. The V gene is TRBV2, the J gene TRBJ2-3; 7 bases match TRBD2. Germline V lookup: CDR1 SNHLY, CDR2 FYNNEI. There are 13 residues in the CDR3. Losses at the gene ends were 8 bases for V and 1 base for J; bases not matched to a gene: 3. The CDR3 region has the DNA TGTGCCAGCGAGGCGGGGGGCACAGATACGCAGTATTTT. Translation gives CASEAGGTDTQYF.